The next 2 T cell receptor beta chains were all read from a single sample in a study of OX40 agonist ivuxolimab in advanced cancers. Sequencing used immunoSEQ multiplex PCR; TCRdb keeps in-frame clones, though not all of them. The profile shows about 64,000 clones, 88% of them singletons. Sequenced here: CD4+ or CD8+ T cells sorted from blood, sampled in a trial of the OX40 agonist ivuxolimab. These receptors all stem from an adult with an advanced solid tumor such as melanoma, head and neck, liver or kidney cancer.

This chain connects TRBV13 to TRBJ2-7; 11 bases fit TRBD2. The germline V gene has CDR1 PRHDT and CDR2 FYEKMQ (reference sequence). The CDR3 sequence is 16 residues long. V was clipped by 5 bases and J by 0 bases; unmatched bases: 6. For the CDR3, the DNA is TGTGCCAGCAGCGGTAGCGGGAGGGCTAGCTCCTACGAGCAGTACTTC. Its protein is CASSGSGRASSYEQYF.

The V and J genes are TRBV5-1 and TRBJ2-7, with TRBD1 matching over 7 bases. The junction had 6 bases not matched to a gene; V was cut back by 0 bases and J by 6 bases. The CDR3 contains 14 residues. Per germline, CDR1 SGHRS and CDR2 YFSETQ. CDR3 DNA sequence: TGCGCCAGCAGCTTGGGACAGGGAAGGGTCGAGCAGTACTTC. Translated: CASSLGQGRVEQYF.